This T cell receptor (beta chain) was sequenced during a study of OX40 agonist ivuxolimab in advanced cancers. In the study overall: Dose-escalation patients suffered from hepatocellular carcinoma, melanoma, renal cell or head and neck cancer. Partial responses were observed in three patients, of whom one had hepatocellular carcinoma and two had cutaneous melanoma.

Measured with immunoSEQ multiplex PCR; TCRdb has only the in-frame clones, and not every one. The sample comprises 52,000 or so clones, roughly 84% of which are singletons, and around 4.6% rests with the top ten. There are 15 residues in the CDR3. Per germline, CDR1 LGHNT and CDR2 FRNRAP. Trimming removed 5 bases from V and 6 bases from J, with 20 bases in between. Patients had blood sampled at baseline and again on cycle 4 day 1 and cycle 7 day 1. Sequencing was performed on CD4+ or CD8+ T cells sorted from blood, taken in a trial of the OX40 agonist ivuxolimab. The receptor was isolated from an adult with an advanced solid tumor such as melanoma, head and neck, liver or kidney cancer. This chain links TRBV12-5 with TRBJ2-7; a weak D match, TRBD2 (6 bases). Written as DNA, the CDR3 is TGTGCTAGTGGTCAGACATGGCGGGACCCACTCGAGCAGTACTTC. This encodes CASGQTWRDPLEQYF.